This T cell receptor beta chain was recorded in a study of CD8 T cells in Susac syndrome. Random hexamers primed reverse transcription of about 0.5 to 1 ug RNA. TCRdb recomputed calls from the immunoSEQ multiplex PCR reads with MiXCR, one row per CDR3 protein. The sample has almost 450,000 distinct CDR3 sequences; 75% to 90% are singletons. CDR3 size: 13 residues. Germline loops: CDR1 SQVTM, CDR2 ANQGSEA. V lost 4 bases, J lost 4 bases, and 14 bases lay in between. This receptor was obtained from a human donor with multiple sclerosis. The J gene is TRBJ2-7, the V gene TRBV29-1; D is unresolved. The sequencing sample was made of CD8+ T cells from PBMCs. CDR3 sequence: CSVAFQKAYEQYF. The CDR3 DNA reads TGCAGCGTTGCTTTCCAGAAAGCATACGAGCAGTACTTC.